The T cell receptor (beta chain) under discussion was sequenced for a study of tumor-infiltrating lymphocytes in primary liver carcinoma. Bulk tissue was left unsorted, and RNA and DNA were co-extracted from roughly 20-30 mg of it. Starting material of about 0.45 ug total RNA yielded TCR beta cDNA via a constant-region primer. It was through three nested multiplex PCR rounds of slightly modified ARM-PCR that TCR beta libraries arose. Investigators reported that the first two PCR rounds, at 10 cycles each, used TRBV1-TRBV30 forward primers with a C-beta reverse primer. TCRdb re-called the multiplex PCR reads with MiXCR, one entry per CDR3 protein. The sample holds about 200,000 distinct CDR3 sequences, around four fifths seen once. This CDR3 comprises 18 residues. In germline, CDR1 is ENHRY, CDR2 SYGVKD. About this clonotype itself: One end of the junction fails to match germline, which may point to a read error.

This sequence originates from a man aged 40-55 years with primary liver carcinoma and hepatitis B virus infection. Specimen: tumor tissue from primary liver carcinoma. The chain links TRBV10-3 to TRBJ2-3; the match to TRBD2 covers 11 bases. CDR3 sequence (DNA): TGTGCCATCAGTGCATCCTCAATGACTAGCGGGGACACAGACACGCAGTATTTT. As protein: CAISASSMTSGDTDTQYF.